One T cell receptor (beta chain) is described in this entry. The V gene lost 3 bases and the J gene lost 1 base, with 10 bases spanning the gap. The germline gives CDR1 SGDLS, CDR2 YYNGEE. The CDR3 length is 14 residues. This specimen comes from a study of shared clonotypes between healthy human individuals. The naive CD8 population came from CD45RO-negative cells selected for CCR7, without terminally differentiated effector memory CD45RA+ cells. Free of recent acute infections or vaccinations, the donors were healthy HIV-negative adults. Original processing methods: Junction-only immunoSEQ data arrived without quality scores, meaning filtering differed. Assay: immunoSEQ multiplex PCR; the TCRdb copy retains only in-frame clones and omits some. V and J calls and clone size come straight from that table; D and trimming were deduced from the DNA. This sample has millions of clones; about 95% occur once, and the top ten carry 0.9% to 1.3%.

The source of this sequence is a man between 18 and 29 years old in good health. The rearrangement joins TRBV9 to TRBJ1-1, with D possibly being TRBD1 (5 bases). Sequencing used naive CD8+ T cells sorted from blood. The CDR3 DNA sequence: TGTGCCAGCAGCGCCGGGACTCAGAACACTGAAGCTTTCTTT. Translating it yields CASSAGTQNTEAFF. Looking up the rest from reference TRBV9 and TRBJ1-1 gives the full variable domain: DSGVTQTPKHLITATGQRVTLRCSPRSGDLSVYWYQQSLDQGLQFLIQYYNGEERAKGNILERFSAQQFPDLHSELNLSSLELGDSALYFCASSAGTQNTEAFFGQGTRLTVV.